Below are 12 T cell receptor beta chains sequenced from a single sample in a study of early T cells in non-severe SARS-CoV-2 infection. Each CDR3 protein gets one entry after TCRdb re-called the 5' RACE reads with MiXCR. The sample comprises 50,000 to 60,000 distinct CDR3 sequences, about an eighth of which are singletons, and 1.4% rests with the top ten. Material: whole blood. Receptors were obtained from an adult who was a healthcare worker with PCR-confirmed SARS-CoV-2 infection or an uninfected control (not recorded which).

This clonotype appeared many times. The J gene is TRBJ1-1, the V gene TRBV20-1; weak D call: TRBD1 (5 bases). Trimming shortened V by 2 bases and J by 1 base, and 5 bases separated the two germline ends. This CDR3 contains 12 residues. Germline CDR1 is DFQATT and CDR2 is SNEGSKA (reference sequence). CDR3 nucleotides: TGCAGTGCTAGACAGGGGAACACTGAAGCTTTCTTT. This gives the protein CSARQGNTEAFF.

The DNA of the CDR3 is TGTGCCAGCAGTTTATCGGGAGATACGCAGTATTTT. This codes for CASSLSGDTQYF. This chain uses TRBV12-3 or TRBV12-4 with TRBJ2-3, with unresolved D. The CDR3 length is 12 residues. With 2 bases removed from V and 5 bases from J, the gap between germline ends came to 5 bases.

This clonotype was recorded many times. The chain recombines TRBV2 with TRBJ2-5; D is undetermined. V shed 6 bases and J shed 5 bases, with 10 bases lying between them. The germline gives CDR1 SNHLY, CDR2 FYNNEI. The CDR3 runs to 12 residues. The DNA of the CDR3 is TGTGCCAGCAGCGCCTCTATGGAGACCCAGTACTTC. Encoded protein: CASSASMETQYF. Full variable domain (rest looked up from reference TRBV2 and TRBJ2-5): EPEVTQTPSHQVTQMGQEVILRCVPISNHLYFYWYRQILGQKVEFLVSFYNNEISEKSEIFDDQFSVERPDGSNFTLKIRSTKLEDSAMYFCASSASMETQYFGPGTRLLVL.

This clonotype has more than one count but fewer than ten. This chain joins TRBV6-5 and TRBJ1-2; 7 positions agree with TRBD1. The V and J ends lost 8 bases and 4 bases, in that order; junction bases with no gene match: 19. The CDR3 contains 17 residues. The germline V gene encodes CDR1 MNHEY and CDR2 SVGAGI. DNA of the CDR3: TGTGCCAGCCGAGATGATAGGGGGCAGGGAGTTAGCTATGGCTACACCTTC. Translation: CASRDDRGQGVSYGYTF.

V gene TRBV6-6 combines with J gene TRBJ1-6; no clear D. There are 12 residues in the CDR3. Germline V gives CDR1 MNHNY, CDR2 SVGAGI (reference sequence). Trimming cost V 2 bases and J 10 bases, with 6 bases left between them. The CDR3 loop reads CASSYGESPLHF. CDR3 nucleotides: TGTGCCAGCAGTTACGGGGAGTCACCCCTCCACTTT.

On this clonotype: Since a much larger clone is just one base distant, this may be a read error. The rearrangement links TRBV7-2 to TRBJ1-1, with D uncertain. CDR3 length: 12 amino acids. V dropped 3 bases and J dropped 5 bases, with 7 bases sitting between them. In germline, CDR1 is SGHTA, CDR2 FQGNSA. CDR3: CASSFATTEAFF. CDR3 nucleotide sequence: TGTGCCAGCAGCTTTGCGACGACTGAAGCTTTCTTT.

This clonotype was recorded a few times. The chain links TRBV7-3 to TRBJ2-3; D might be TRBD1 (7 bases). V lost 5 bases and J lost 5, with 14 bases in between. The CDR3 runs 14 residues. The germline gives CDR1 SGHTA, CDR2 FQGTGA. The CDR3 here is CASSRRGPVDTQYF. CDR3 nucleotide sequence: TGTGCCAGCAGCAGGAGGGGGCCCGTAGATACGCAGTATTTT.

This clonotype was counted ten times or more. This sequence joins TRBV6-5 and TRBJ2-3; D ambiguous. The CDR3 contains 16 residues. V shed 2 bases and J shed 3 bases, with 15 bases lying between them. Germline V gene lookup returns CDR1 MNHEY and CDR2 SVGAGI. The CDR3 reads CASSYQKLGGTDTQYF. As DNA, the CDR3 is TGTGCCAGCAGTTACCAGAAGCTCGGTGGAACAGATACGCAGTATTTT.

The chain employs TRBV29-1 and TRBJ1-4; D gene unclear. The germline V gene encodes CDR1 SQVTM and CDR2 ANQGSEA. Trimming cost V 7 bases and J 5 bases, with 8 bases left between them. There are 11 residues in the CDR3. The CDR3, as DNA: TGCAGCGCAACCGACAATGAAAAACTGTTTTTT. Amino acid sequence: CSATDNEKLFF.

This clonotype turned up a few times. The chain recombines TRBV12-3 or TRBV12-4 with TRBJ1-2, with a possible D match to TRBD1 (5 bases). V lost 2 bases, J lost 4 bases, and 8 bases lay in between. This CDR3 is built from 13 residues. The CDR3 DNA is TGTGCCAGCAGTTTAACCCAGGGCTATGGCTACACCTTC. Its translation is CASSLTQGYGYTF.

This clonotype was found a few times. V and J are TRBV6-4 and TRBJ1-6, with a weak D call TRBD1 (6 bases). CDR1 and CDR2 (germline): MRHNA, SNTAGT. The germline V and J ends were trimmed by 6 bases and 4 bases, with 10 bases remaining between them. There are 14 residues in the CDR3. As DNA, the CDR3 is TGTGCCAGCAGCGCGAGGGGGTATAATTCACCCCTCCACTTT. Translation gives CASSARGYNSPLHF.

The sample holds many counts of this clonotype. The chain carries TRBV3-1 and TRBJ2-2, with D maybe TRBD2 (6 bases). The CDR3 sequence is 14 residues long. The germline V and J ends were trimmed by 0 bases and 5 bases, with 7 bases remaining between them. In germline, CDR1 is LGHDT, CDR2 YNNKEL (reference sequence). The CDR3 DNA is TGTGCCAGCAGCCAAGATGGGGGGACCGGGGAGCTGTTTTTT. Its translation: CASSQDGGTGELFF.